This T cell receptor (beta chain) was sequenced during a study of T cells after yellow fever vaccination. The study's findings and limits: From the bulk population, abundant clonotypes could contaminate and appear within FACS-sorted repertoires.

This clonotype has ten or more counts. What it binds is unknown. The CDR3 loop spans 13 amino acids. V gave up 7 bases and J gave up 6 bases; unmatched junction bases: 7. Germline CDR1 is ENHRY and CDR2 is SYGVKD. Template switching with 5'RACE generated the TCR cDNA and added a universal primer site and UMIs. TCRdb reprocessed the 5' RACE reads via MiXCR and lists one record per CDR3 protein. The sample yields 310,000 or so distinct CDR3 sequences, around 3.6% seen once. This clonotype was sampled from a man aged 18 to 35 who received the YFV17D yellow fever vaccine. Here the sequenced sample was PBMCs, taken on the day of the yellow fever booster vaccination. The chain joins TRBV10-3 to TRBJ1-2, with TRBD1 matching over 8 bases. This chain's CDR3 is CAIKTQGADGYTF. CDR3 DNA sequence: TGTGCCATCAAAACTCAGGGGGCGGATGGCTACACCTTC.